These 28 T cell receptor beta chains were all obtained from the same sample, sequenced in a study of breast tumors, draining lymph nodes, adjacent tissues. Breast cancer patients provided tissue from their axillary draining lymph nodes. TCRdb ran MiXCR on the multiplex PCR reads and lists one entry per CDR3 protein. The table shows around 150,000 distinct CDR3 sequences, with about a fifth occurring only once. The sample consisted of axillary lymph node tissue. These receptors all stem from a female donor with breast cancer. Some clones in this sample may be carry-over from other donors' samples.

Ten or more counts support this clonotype. The gene calls are TRBV2 and TRBJ2-1; 10 positions match TRBD2. Germline trimming cut 6 bases from V and 7 bases from J; bases unmatched to any gene: 9. The CDR3 length is 15 residues. Germline CDR1 is SNHLY and CDR2 is FYNNEI. CDR3 sequence (DNA): TGTGCCAGCAGGGACGGGACTAGCGTTGGGAATGAGCAGTTCTTC. Translated: CASRDGTSVGNEQFF. Looking up the rest from reference TRBV2 and TRBJ2-1 gives the full variable domain: EPEVTQTPSHQVTQMGQEVILRCVPISNHLYFYWYRQILGQKVEFLVSFYNNEISEKSEIFDDQFSVERPDGSNFTLKIRSTKLEDSAMYFCASRDGTSVGNEQFFGPGTRLTVL.

This clonotype was observed at least ten times. The chain recombines TRBV10-2 with TRBJ2-3, with 7 nucleotides matching TRBD1. The CDR3 runs to 13 residues. Germline values: CDR1 WSHSY, CDR2 SAAADI. V was clipped by 7 bases and J by 5 bases; unmatched bases: 6. CDR3: CASKGTAKDTQYF. The CDR3 coding sequence is TGCGCCAGCAAAGGGACAGCAAAAGATACGCAGTATTTT.

J is TRBJ2-7 and V is TRBV3-1; 10 positions agree with TRBD1. Per the germline V gene, CDR1 is LGHDT and CDR2 is YNNKEL (reference sequence). The CDR3 length is 15 residues. V shed 2 bases and J 3 bases; nucleotides not matched to a gene: 4. CDR3 DNA: TGTGCCAGCAGCCAACGGACAGGGGGAGGCTACGAGCAGTACTTC. It translates to CASSQRTGGGYEQYF.

This clonotype was observed many times. The chain employs TRBV7-8 and TRBJ2-3, with D possibly matching TRBD2 (7 bases). CDR3 length: 15 residues. V gave up 1 base and J gave up 5 bases, with 13 bases separating them. CDR1 and CDR2 (germline): SGHVS, FQNEAQ. CDR3 loop: CASSLDGGQVDTQYF. The CDR3 bases are TGTGCCAGCAGCTTAGACGGGGGGCAGGTAGATACGCAGTATTTT. The whole variable domain, filled in from reference TRBV7-8 and TRBJ2-3, reads GAGVSQSPRYKVAKRGQDVALRCDPISGHVSLFWYQQALGQGPEFLTYFQNEAQLDKSGLPSDRFFAERPEGSVSTLKIQRTQQEDSAVYLCASSLDGGQVDTQYFGPGTRLTVL.

The sample holds many counts of this clonotype. The chain couples TRBV6-2 or TRBV6-3 to TRBJ1-4; D is unresolved. With 2 bases removed from V and 3 bases from J, the gap between germline ends came to 10 bases. The CDR3 loop spans 15 amino acids. CDR1 is MNHEY and CDR2 is SVGEGT in the germline V gene. The chain's CDR3 is CASSYLGPSNEKLFF. The DNA of the CDR3 is TGTGCCAGCAGTTACCTAGGACCGTCTAATGAAAAACTGTTTTTT.

This chain connects TRBV20-1 to TRBJ2-1; 8 nucleotides line up with TRBD2. Germline values: CDR1 DFQATT, CDR2 SNEGSKA (reference sequence). This CDR3 has 15 amino acids. After removal of 2 bases from V and 5 bases from J, the junction contained 8 bases not matched to a gene. CDR3 sequence reads: CSARSGGRSNNEQFF. In DNA form, the CDR3 reads TGCAGTGCTAGATCGGGCGGGAGGTCTAACAATGAGCAGTTCTTC.

This clonotype has at least ten counts. This sequence joins TRBV5-6 and TRBJ2-7, with TRBD2 matching over 11 bases. Losses at the gene ends were 4 bases for V and 0 bases for J; bases not matched to a gene: 6. The CDR3 is made up of 16 amino acids. The germline CDR1 and CDR2 sequences are SGHDT and YYEEEE. In DNA, the CDR3 is TGTGCCAGCAGCGTACTAGGACTAGCGGGCTCCTACGAGCAGTACTTC. Translated, it gives CASSVLGLAGSYEQYF.

In this sample, this clonotype turned up many times. The J gene is TRBJ2-3, the V gene TRBV6-2 or TRBV6-3, with TRBD2 matching 13 bases. The germline V gene has CDR1 MNHEY and CDR2 SVGEGT. Unmatched junction bases numbered 9, after V lost 4 bases and J lost 2 bases. This CDR3 contains 18 residues. In DNA form, the CDR3 reads TGTGCCAGCAGTTCTCAAACTACTAGCGGGAGGGCCACAGATACGCAGTATTTT. It translates to CASSSQTTSGRATDTQYF.

The J gene is TRBJ2-1, the V gene TRBV27; D perhaps matches TRBD2 (6 bases). V was pared by 6 bases and J by 4 bases, with 16 bases between. Germline assignment: CDR1 MNHEY and CDR2 SMNVEV (reference sequence). The CDR3 has 15 residues. The CDR3 sequence is CASSPGTVPYNEQFF. CDR3 coding DNA: TGTGCCAGCAGCCCCGGGACTGTACCTTACAATGAGCAGTTCTTC.

The V gene is TRBV20-1, the J gene TRBJ2-5; 10 bases match TRBD2. The germline V gene has CDR1 DFQATT and CDR2 SNEGSKA (reference sequence). V lost 7 bases, J lost 4 bases, and 6 bases stayed unmatched. The length of the CDR3 is 13 residues. The CDR3, as DNA: TGCAGTGGGACTAGCGGAGCCCCAGAGACCCAGTACTTC. This translates into CSGTSGAPETQYF.

This clonotype was counted ten times or more. The chain combines TRBV4-1 with TRBJ2-1; the match to TRBD2 covers 9 bases. CDR1 and CDR2 (germline): MGHRA, YSYEKL. Trimming removed 0 bases from V and 6 bases from J; junction bases left unmatched: 3. The CDR3 runs 15 residues. The CDR3 spells CASSQDGTSTNEQFF. The CDR3 coding sequence is TGCGCCAGCAGCCAAGACGGGACTAGCACCAATGAGCAGTTCTTC.

In this sample, this clonotype turned up once. Being one base from a much bigger clone, this may be a read error. V usage is TRBV11-3 and J usage is TRBJ2-2; D may be TRBD1 or TRBD2 (7 bases each). Germline loops: CDR1 SGHNT, CDR2 YENEEA. The CDR3 spans 13 residues. CDR3 sequence: CARSSGGAGELFF. CDR3 DNA sequence: TGTGCCCGCAGCTCAGGGGGGGCCGGGGAGCTGTTTTTT.

This clonotype has only one observation. This may come from a read error, since a much larger clone is one base off. J is TRBJ2-2 and V is TRBV15; 9 nucleotides align to TRBD2. J lost 6 bases, V lost 1 base, and 6 bases had no gene match. Germline loops: CDR1 LNHNV, CDR2 YYDKDF (reference sequence). The CDR3 contains 16 residues. DNA of the CDR3: TGTGCCACCAGCAGAGGGGGACTAGCCTACGCCGGGGAGCTGTTTTTT. Translating it yields CATSRGGLAYAGELFF. Combining the CDR3 with reference TRBV15 and TRBJ2-2 gives the whole variable domain DAMVIQNPRYQVTQFGKPVTLSCSQTLNHNVMYWYQQKSSQAPKLLFHYYDKDFNNEADTPDNFQSRRPNTSFCFLDIRSPGLGDTAMYLCATSRGGLAYAGELFFGEGSRLTVL.

This clonotype was seen at least ten times. The rearrangement uses TRBV28 and TRBJ1-2; D not resolved. CDR1 is MDHEN, CDR2 SYDVKM, per germline. This CDR3 spans 13 amino acids. V lost 3 bases, J lost 0 bases, and 5 bases lay in between. The DNA of the CDR3 is TGTGCCAGCAGTTTCCAAACTAACTATGGCTACACCTTC. Its protein is CASSFQTNYGYTF.

At least ten counts were recorded for this clonotype. The chain links TRBV20-1 to TRBJ2-5; 7 nucleotides line up with TRBD2. CDR1 DFQATT and CDR2 SNEGSKA come from the germline V gene (reference sequence). This CDR3 is 14 amino acids long. V trimming: 3 bases; J trimming: 2 bases; junction bases outside the gene matches: 6. CDR3 sequence: CSARLGSGQETQYF. DNA for the CDR3: TGCAGTGCTAGGCTGGGTAGCGGGCAAGAGACCCAGTACTTC.

This clonotype was counted at least ten times. The chain joins TRBV6-6 to TRBJ2-1, with 9 bases that match TRBD1. From germline, CDR1 is MNHNY and CDR2 SVGAGI (reference sequence). This CDR3 contains 14 residues. Losses at the gene ends were 10 bases for V and 1 base for J; bases not matched to a gene: 5. CDR3 nucleotides: TGTGCCACCACAGGACAGGGGTCCTACAATGAGCAGTTCTTC. Translation gives CATTGQGSYNEQFF.

At least ten counts were recorded for this clonotype. This sequence joins TRBV4-3 and TRBJ2-1; D might be TRBD1 (6 bases). Germline V lookup: CDR1 LGHNA, CDR2 YSLEER. Trimming stripped 2 bases from V and 7 bases from J, with 12 bases between. The CDR3 has 14 residues. The CDR3 DNA follows: TGCGCCAGCAGCCAACTGCTCAGGGGAAATGAGCAGTTCTTC. It translates to CASSQLLRGNEQFF.

A note on this clonotype: Given a much more abundant clone one base away, this may be a read error. The genes are TRBV18 and TRBJ2-1; D unclear. There are 11 residues in the CDR3. Germline V lookup: CDR1 KGHSH, CDR2 LQKENI. CDR3 sequence (DNA): TGTGGGTTGTCTAAAGAAGGCGGGCAGTTCTTC. Translation gives CGLSKEGGQFF.

Comment on this clonotype: One base away lies a much larger clone, so this may be a sequencing read error. This chain connects TRBV6-2 or TRBV6-3 to TRBJ2-5; D not certain. The CDR3 loop spans 12 amino acids. Germline V gene sequence: CDR1 MNHEY, CDR2 SVGEGT. CDR3 DNA sequence: TGTACCAGCAGTTACTTGATGGAGACCCAGTACTTC. It specifies CTSSYLMETQYF.

This clonotype has more than one count but fewer than ten. A much larger clone lies one base from this, so it may be a read error. The chain couples TRBV27 to TRBJ2-1, with D hard to call. Germline V gives CDR1 MNHEY, CDR2 SMNVEV (reference sequence). The CDR3 is made up of 13 amino acids. V dropped 5 bases and J dropped 6 bases, with 11 bases sitting between them. Here the CDR3 DNA reads TGTGCCAGCAGTAGCCTAAGGGCCAATGAGCAGTTCTTC. This translates into CASSSLRANEQFF.

This clonotype was counted ten times or more. The V and J genes are TRBV7-8 and TRBJ2-3, with TRBD2 identical over 8 bases. The CDR3 contains 15 residues. The germline CDR1 and CDR2 sequences are SGHVS and FQNEAQ. Trimming at V came to 6 bases and at J to 4 bases, leaving 9 bases not matched to a gene. The CDR3 region has the DNA TGTGCCAGCAGGTCTAGAGGAGCGGGAGCAGATACGCAGTATTTT. It is translated as CASRSRGAGADTQYF.

At least ten counts were recorded for this clonotype. The chain combines TRBV11-2 with TRBJ2-7; 12 bases line up with TRBD2. Losses at the gene ends were 1 base for V and 2 bases for J; bases not matched to a gene: 12. This CDR3 has 19 residues. CDR1 and CDR2 from the germline V gene are SGHAT and FQNNGV. The CDR3 DNA sequence: TGTGCCAGCAGCTTAGTTTGGCCGGGACTAGCGGGCCCGACCTACGAGCAGTACTTC. Protein: CASSLVWPGLAGPTYEQYF.

To note about this clonotype: This may stem from a read error, because a much larger clone lies one nucleotide away. This sequence joins TRBV6-2 or TRBV6-3 and TRBJ2-7; TRBD1 or TRBD2 may be the D gene (6 bases each). Germline-derived CDR1 and CDR2 are MNHEY and SVGEGT. CDR3 length: 17 residues. CDR3 loop: CASGYGDTGGRSNEQYF. CDR3 in DNA: TGTGCCAGCGGTTACGGAGATACCGGGGGCCGTAGTAACGAGCAGTACTTC.

This clonotype was seen a single time. The V and J genes are TRBV30 and TRBJ1-2; D not resolved. Germline CDR1 is GTSNPN and CDR2 is SVGIG (reference sequence). The germline V and J ends were trimmed by 5 bases and 0 bases, with 16 bases remaining between them. This CDR3 contains 15 residues. CDR3 sequence (DNA): TGTGCCTGGTGGGTTTTTGACTCGTCTAACTATGGCTACACCTTC. It translates to CAWWVFDSSNYGYTF.

This clonotype was detected many times. The rearrangement links TRBV11-2 to TRBJ2-2; 8 bases are shared with TRBD1. Germline V gives CDR1 SGHAT, CDR2 FQNNGV. The length of the CDR3 is 17 residues. The junction had 8 bases not matched to a gene; V was cut back by 1 base and J by 4 bases. The CDR3 bases are TGTGCCAGCAGCTTAGGGCAGGGGGCCGGTATCACCGGGGAGCTGTTTTTT. Protein: CASSLGQGAGITGELFF. Filled out from reference TRBV11-2 and TRBJ2-2, the complete variable domain reads EAGVAQSPRYKIIEKRQSVAFWCNPISGHATLYWYQQILGQGPKLLIQFQNNGVVDDSQLPKDRFSAERLKGVDSTLKIQPAKLEDSAVYLCASSLGQGAGITGELFFGEGSRLTVL.

This clonotype was found a few times. A much bigger clone sits one base away, suggesting this may be a read error. The chain joins TRBV5-1 to TRBJ2-7; 7 bases agree with TRBD2. CDR3 length: 14 residues. Germline CDR1 is SGHRS and CDR2 is YFSETQ. Here the CDR3 DNA reads TGCGCCATCAGCTTGGGGACTACCTCCTACGAGCAGTACTTC. It is translated as CAISLGTTSYEQYF.

This clonotype was picked up many times. This CDR3 reads CSVDAGGREQYF. The CDR3 bases are TGCAGCGTTGACGCGGGAGGGCGCGAGCAGTACTTC. V and J are TRBV29-1 and TRBJ2-7; 9 bases line up with TRBD2. This CDR3 contains 12 residues. The germline gives CDR1 SQVTM, CDR2 ANQGSEA. Trimming removed 3 bases from V and 6 bases from J; junction bases left unmatched: 3.

The genes are TRBV10-1 and TRBJ1-6; TRBD1 matches 10 bases. The V segment lost 6 bases and the J segment 10 bases; nucleotides outside the gene matches: 12. This CDR3 has 16 residues. CDR1 and CDR2 from the germline V gene are WNHNN and SYGVQD (reference sequence). The CDR3 nucleotides are TGCGCCAGCAGACCCCGACAGGGGGCGCGGGGATCACCCCTCCACTTT. This codes for CASRPRQGARGSPLHF.